The clone carrying this T cell receptor (beta chain) is categorized as medium-sized. The data are from a study of sequential checkpoint blockade in melanoma. Trimming cost V 5 bases and J 0 bases; bases outside gene matches: 9. Germline V gene data show CDR1 as SGHNT and CDR2 as YENEEA. The CDR3 extends over 16 amino acids. Treatment denoted: randomized to nivolumab then ipilimumab (arm A) or the reverse (arm B). Sequencing used immunoSEQ multiplex PCR; TCRdb keeps in-frame clones, though not all of them. The repertoire holds about 2,400 clones, with approximately 24% as singletons. The clonotype originates from a human donor with melanoma. This chain connects TRBV11-3 to TRBJ2-7; TRBD2 agrees at 8 bases. Sequencing was performed on tumor tissue (inferred from file names), taken from a patient given nivolumab and ipilimumab in sequence. The CDR3 coding sequence is TGTGCCAGCAGCCCCGTGATCGGGACTAGCTCCTACGAGCAGTACTTC. Translating it yields CASSPVIGTSSYEQYF.